Below, 31 T cell receptor beta chains from the same sample are listed, as sequenced in a study of blood T cell repertoires in COVID-19. The protocol was immunoSEQ multiplex PCR, while the TCRdb copy is restricted to in-frame clones and leaves out a portion. The data contain some 49,000 clones, more than 75% of them singletons. Source material: peripheral blood. The origin of the receptors is a man in his 70s with active COVID-19.

This clone has a single count. For the CDR3, the DNA is TGTGCCAGCAGCATCCCGGGACTAGCGTTCTACAATGAGCAGTTCTTC. Translated, it gives CASSIPGLAFYNEQFF. J is TRBJ2-1 and V is TRBV11-1; 10 nucleotides align to TRBD2. This CDR3 is built from 16 residues. Germline-derived CDR1 and CDR2 are SGHAT and FQDESV (reference sequence). J was trimmed by 3 bases and V by 5 bases; bases with no gene match: 7.

This chain joins TRBV2 and TRBJ1-5; D uncertain. V was pared by 6 bases and J by 4 bases, with 10 bases between. The germline V gene encodes CDR1 SNHLY and CDR2 FYNNEI. This CDR3 region has 13 residues. The CDR3 DNA reads as TGTGCCAGCAGGCGGATAGGAAATCAGCCCCAGCATTTT. As protein: CASRRIGNQPQHF.

J is TRBJ2-3 and V is TRBV2; maybe TRBD2 (6 bases). Germline V gene data show CDR1 as SNHLY and CDR2 as FYNNEI. CDR3 length: 15 amino acids. V was pared by 6 bases and J by 3 bases, with 16 bases between. CDR3 amino acids: CASRARLGGTDTQYF. CDR3 nucleotide sequence: TGTGCCAGCAGGGCCAGACTAGGTGGTACAGATACGCAGTATTTT.

The chain recombines TRBV18 with TRBJ2-7, with 12 nucleotides matching TRBD2. Trimming removed 3 bases from V and 6 bases from J; junction bases left unmatched: 3. This CDR3 has 14 residues. The germline V gene encodes CDR1 KGHSH and CDR2 LQKENI. CDR3 sequence (DNA): TGTGCCAGCTCACCGACTAGCGGGAGTCTCGAGCAGTACTTC. Protein: CASSPTSGSLEQYF. Using reference TRBV18 and TRBJ2-7 for the parts outside the CDR3, the full variable domain is NAGVMQNPRHLVRRRGQEARLRCSPMKGHSHVYWYRQLPEEGLKFMVYLQKENIIDESGMPKERFSAEFPKEGPSILRIQQVVRGDSAAYFCASSPTSGSLEQYFGPGTRLTVT.

This clone has only a few counts. The V call is TRBV28, the J call TRBJ2-7; 10 bases are a match to TRBD1. Germline CDR1 reads MDHEN; CDR2 reads SYDVKM. V dropped 6 bases and J dropped 4; count of bases not matched to a gene: 9. The CDR3 covers 15 residues. Here the CDR3 reads CASRSGTGVGYEQYF. The CDR3 nucleotides read TGTGCCAGCAGATCCGGGACAGGGGTGGGGTACGAGCAGTACTTC.

The rearrangement links TRBV18 to TRBJ2-7; tentatively, D is TRBD2 (5 bases). There are 15 residues in the CDR3. V lost 3 bases to trimming and J lost 1 base, with 13 bases between them. Germline CDR1 reads KGHSH; CDR2 reads LQKENI. CDR3 region: CASSPRSRESYEQYF. CDR3 DNA sequence: TGTGCCAGCTCACCCCGAAGCCGGGAATCCTACGAGCAGTACTTC.

This clone was seen only once. The chain links TRBV25-1 to TRBJ2-7; 7 bases agree with TRBD2. J gave up 3 bases and V 4 bases, and 6 bases lay outside the gene matches. This CDR3 spans 14 amino acids. Germline V gives CDR1 MGHDK, CDR2 SYGVNS. The CDR3 here is CASSATGTNYEQYF. The CDR3 nucleotides read TGTGCCAGCAGTGCGACCGGGACTAACTACGAGCAGTACTTC.

The rearrangement uses TRBV4-3 and TRBJ2-7, with D perhaps matching TRBD1 (5 bases). CDR3 length: 16 residues. The germline V and J ends were trimmed by 0 bases and 6 bases, with 18 bases remaining between them. CDR1 LGHNA and CDR2 YSLEER come from the germline V gene. The CDR3 region has the DNA TGCGCCAGCAGCCAAGAGGGCCCAGGGCTGGCGTCCGAGCAGTACTTC. It translates to CASSQEGPGLASEQYF.

The chain recombines TRBV19 with TRBJ1-5, with no clear D. V lost 5 bases and J 3 bases, leaving 17 bases between the germline ends. Germline V gene sequence: CDR1 LNHDA, CDR2 SQIVND (reference sequence). The CDR3 consists of 16 residues. The CDR3 bases are TGTGCCAGTAGTTTAAGACGGGGTTGGGACAATCAGCCCCAGCATTTT. Its translation: CASSLRRGWDNQPQHF.

The chain recombines TRBV7-2 with TRBJ2-7; no clear D gene. V was trimmed by 5 bases and J by 3 bases, leaving 17 bases between them. This CDR3 comprises 15 residues. The germline CDR1 and CDR2 sequences are SGHTA and FQGNSA. The CDR3: CASSPQRITFYEQYF. The CDR3 bases are TGTGCCAGCAGCCCTCAGAGGATTACCTTCTACGAGCAGTACTTC.

The CDR3 DNA reads TGTGCCAGAGAGGGGGTAAGTGCTGAAGCTTTCTTT. Translating gives CAREGVSAEAFF. J is TRBJ1-1 and V is TRBV5-6; D may be TRBD1 (6 bases). The germline V and J ends were trimmed by 8 bases and 6 bases, with 14 bases remaining between them. The CDR3 runs to 12 residues. Germline V gives CDR1 SGHDT, CDR2 YYEEEE.

The rearrangement uses TRBV12-3 or TRBV12-4 and TRBJ2-1; D perhaps matches TRBD1 (6 bases). The germline V and J ends were trimmed by 7 bases and 6 bases, with 13 bases remaining between them. The CDR3 is made up of 13 amino acids. In DNA, the CDR3 is TGTGCCAGCACCTTAGTACAGGGCAATGAGCAGTTCTTC. It specifies CASTLVQGNEQFF.

This clone was observed a few times. The V and J genes are TRBV4-1 and TRBJ1-6; D is possibly TRBD1 (6 bases). V lost 1 base and J lost 7, with 20 bases in between. CDR3 length: 18 residues. Germline V gene lookup returns CDR1 MGHRA and CDR2 YSYEKL. The CDR3: CASSQVDVGTFGNSPLHF. The CDR3 region has the DNA TGCGCCAGCAGCCAAGTGGACGTAGGGACATTTGGGAATTCACCCCTCCACTTT.

The chain has TRBV19 and TRBJ2-7; maybe TRBD2 (5 bases). Between the trimmed V and J ends, which lost 4 bases and 0 bases, there was a span of 13 bases. The CDR3 runs to 15 residues. Germline CDR1 LNHDA, CDR2 SQIVND (reference sequence). The CDR3 spells CASSTVSGSSYEQYF. As DNA, the CDR3 is TGTGCCAGTAGTACCGTTTCGGGAAGCTCCTACGAGCAGTACTTC.

CDR3 loop: CASSSGTGGIRNNEQFF. For the CDR3, the DNA is TGTGCCAGCAGCTCCGGGACAGGGGGAATAAGGAACAATGAGCAGTTCTTC. The V call is TRBV3-1 (or the pseudogene TRBV3-2), the J call TRBJ2-1; 11 bases are shared with TRBD1. Germline-derived CDR1 and CDR2 are LGHDT and YNNKEL (reference sequence). Germline trimming cut 5 bases from V and 5 bases from J; bases unmatched to any gene: 11. The CDR3 contains 17 residues.

V gene TRBV7-6 combines with J gene TRBJ2-7; no reliable D call. Germline CDR1 reads SGHVS; CDR2 reads FNYEAQ. The CDR3 is 14 residues long. V lost 5 bases, J lost 5 bases, and 16 bases lay in between. The DNA of the CDR3 is TGTGCCAGCAGCCGCGGCCAACCAGAGAACGAGCAGTACTTC. Translating gives CASSRGQPENEQYF.

This sequence joins TRBV7-2 and TRBJ1-5; D is unresolved. The length of the CDR3 is 15 residues. CDR1 and CDR2 (germline): SGHTA, FQGNSA. Trimming stripped 1 base from V and 2 bases from J, with 9 bases between. The CDR3 here is CASSLVGAGNQPQHF. In DNA, the CDR3 is TGTGCCAGCAGCTTAGTGGGAGCAGGCAATCAGCCCCAGCATTTT.

J is TRBJ2-2 and V is TRBV4-2, with 8 bases aligning to TRBD1. Looked up from germline, CDR1 is LGHNA and CDR2 is YNFKEQ. The CDR3 is 15 amino acids. Trimming removed 5 bases from V and 4 bases from J; junction bases left unmatched: 6. The CDR3 spells CASSTDRASTGELFF. The CDR3 nucleotides read TGTGCCAGCAGCACGGACAGGGCCTCCACCGGGGAGCTGTTTTTT.

The chain employs TRBV19 and TRBJ2-4; 11 bases map to TRBD2. The germline CDR1 and CDR2 sequences are LNHDA and SQIVND (reference sequence). The length of the CDR3 is 19 residues. J lost 1 base, V lost 3 bases, and 11 bases had no gene match. CDR3 protein: CASSMVWSSGGPAKNIQYF. The CDR3 DNA reads as TGTGCCAGTAGTATGGTCTGGTCTAGCGGGGGGCCGGCCAAAAACATTCAGTACTTC. Filled out from reference TRBV19 and TRBJ2-4, the complete variable domain reads DGGITQSPKYLFRKEGQNVTLSCEQNLNHDAMYWYRQDPGQGLRLIYYSQIVNDFQKGDIAEGYSVSREKKESFPLTVTSAQKNPTAFYLCASSMVWSSGGPAKNIQYFGAGTRLSVL.

The rearrangement links TRBV7-2 to TRBJ2-1; 12 nucleotides match TRBD2. Germline CDR1 is SGHTA and CDR2 is FQGNSA. This CDR3 has 15 residues. Losses at the gene ends were 6 bases for V and 7 bases for J; bases not matched to a gene: 7. The CDR3 nucleotides are TGTGCCAGCAGACTTACTAGCGGGGGGAGTAATGAGCAGTTCTTC. This translates into CASRLTSGGSNEQFF.

The chain joins TRBV4-3 to TRBJ1-1, with D possibly being TRBD1 (5 bases). Germline lookup yields CDR1 LGHNA and CDR2 YSLEER. Trimming shortened V by 0 bases and J by 2 bases, and 10 bases separated the two germline ends. This CDR3 region has 15 residues. CDR3: CASSQDQGFNTEAFF. The CDR3 DNA is TGCGCCAGCAGCCAAGATCAGGGTTTTAACACTGAAGCTTTCTTT.

This clone was detected only once. The rearrangement links TRBV3-1 (or the pseudogene TRBV3-2) to TRBJ2-2, with TRBD2 matching 10 bases. The CDR3 has 15 amino acids. With V trimmed by 3 bases and J by 3 bases, 1 base remained unmatched. In germline, CDR1 is LGHDT, CDR2 YNNKEL (reference sequence). CDR3 DNA: TGTGCCAGCAGCCAGACTAGCGGGCACACCGGGGAGCTGTTTTTT. Its translation is CASSQTSGHTGELFF.

This clone was observed a single time. The CDR3 region has the DNA TGCGCCAGCAGCCTAAGGGGTGGACAGGGGGCAACTAATGAAAAACTGTTTTTT. This translates into CASSLRGGQGATNEKLFF. V gene TRBV5-1 combines with J gene TRBJ1-4; 10 bases fit TRBD1. The junction had 9 bases not matched to a gene; V was cut back by 4 bases and J by 0 bases. Germline V lookup: CDR1 SGHRS, CDR2 YFSETQ. CDR3 length: 18 amino acids.

V and J are TRBV7-2 and TRBJ1-1; tentative D call: TRBD1 (6 bases). V was shortened by 1 base and J by 6 bases, with 15 bases between the two germline ends. From germline, CDR1 is SGHTA and CDR2 FQGNSA. The CDR3 consists of 15 residues. CDR3 sequence reads: CASSLVGRGVPEAFF. CDR3 nucleotide sequence: TGTGCCAGCAGCTTAGTCGGCAGGGGTGTGCCTGAAGCTTTCTTT. The whole variable domain, filled in from reference TRBV7-2 and TRBJ1-1, reads GAGVSQSPSNKVTEKGKDVELRCDPISGHTALYWYRQSLGQGLEFLIYFQGNSAPDKSGLPSDRFSAERTGGSVSTLTIQRTQQEDSAVYLCASSLVGRGVPEAFFGQGTRLTVV.

This chain uses TRBV24-1 with TRBJ2-3, with 7 bases identical to TRBD1. This CDR3 is built from 16 residues. V shed 3 bases, J shed 2 bases, and the junction held 7 bases outside the gene matches. CDR1 and CDR2 from the germline V gene are KGHDR and SFDVKD. CDR3 nucleotide sequence: TGTGCCACCAGTGATCGGCAGGGGGTGATCACAGATACGCAGTATTTT. Translating it yields CATSDRQGVITDTQYF.

This clone has only one observation. The chain uses TRBV6-6 and TRBJ1-2; the D gene is possibly TRBD1 (5 bases). In germline, CDR1 is MNHNY, CDR2 SVGAGI (reference sequence). The CDR3 runs to 11 residues. Trimming removed 8 bases from V and 14 bases from J, with 18 bases in between. The CDR3 nucleotides read TGTGCCAGCGGGCACGTGGATTCAGGGACCTTC. Its protein is CASGHVDSGTF.

The genes are TRBV6-2 or TRBV6-3 and TRBJ2-3; D gene uncertain. V lost 5 bases, J lost 4 bases, and 10 bases lay in between. CDR1 is MNHEY and CDR2 is SVGEGT in the germline V gene. The CDR3 is 13 residues long. The CDR3 sequence is CASSLRVADTQYF. DNA of the CDR3: TGTGCCAGCAGTCTCCGTGTAGCAGATACGCAGTATTTT.

V gene TRBV27 combines with J gene TRBJ2-2; possible D gene TRBD1, 6 bases. Germline V gene lookup returns CDR1 MNHEY and CDR2 SMNVEV (reference sequence). V lost 3 bases and J 4 bases, leaving 9 bases between the germline ends. CDR3 size: 14 residues. For the CDR3, the DNA is TGTGCCAGCAGTTTCGTGGACAGCACCGGGGAGCTGTTTTTT. Residues: CASSFVDSTGELFF.

The V and J genes are TRBV6-2 or TRBV6-3 and TRBJ2-2, with TRBD1 matching 7 bases. Germline V CDR1 and CDR2: MNHEY, SVGEGT. The CDR3 is made up of 15 amino acids. Trimming cost V 0 bases and J 7 bases; bases outside gene matches: 5. The CDR3 coding sequence is TGTGCCAGCAGTTACTCACAGGGGTTCGGCGGGGAGCTGTTTTTT. It is translated as CASSYSQGFGGELFF.

The CDR3 reads CASNRGGPEGTQYF. The CDR3 region has the DNA TGTGCCAGCAACCGCGGGGGGCCCGAGGGGACCCAGTACTTC. The chain joins TRBV28 to TRBJ2-5; 8 bases map to TRBD2. Germline CDR1 and CDR2: MDHEN and SYDVKM. Losses at the gene ends were 7 bases for V and 7 bases for J; bases not matched to a gene: 11. The CDR3 has 14 amino acids.

This clone was recorded only once. This chain uses TRBV5-1 with TRBJ2-3; 8 nucleotides agree with TRBD2. CDR3 length: 15 residues. Unmatched junction bases numbered 1, after V lost 0 bases and J lost 1 base. Germline assignment: CDR1 SGHRS and CDR2 YFSETQ. The DNA of the CDR3 is TGCGCCAGCAGCTTGGAGGGACTAGGCACAGATACGCAGTATTTT. Translated, it gives CASSLEGLGTDTQYF.